The next 16 T cell receptor beta chains were all read from a single sample in a study of blood T cell repertoires in COVID-19. Sequenced by immunoSEQ multiplex PCR; TCRdb stores in-frame clones only, minus some. This table has under 95,000 clones, 90% to 95% appearing once. The sequencing sample was made of peripheral blood. The receptors originated from a man over 45 with COVID-19, enrolled during active disease.

The chain recombines TRBV7-2 with TRBJ2-1; no reliable D call. Deletions cut 1 base from V and 0 bases from J, with 7 bases between. This CDR3 comprises 15 residues. Germline-derived CDR1 and CDR2 are SGHTA and FQGNSA. CDR3 sequence: CASSLDHSSYNEQFF. The CDR3, as DNA: TGTGCCAGCAGCTTAGATCATAGCTCCTACAATGAGCAGTTCTTC.

The chain couples TRBV7-6 to TRBJ2-6, with 9 bases aligning to TRBD1. The CDR3 extends over 19 amino acids. Germline CDR1 reads SGHVS; CDR2 reads FNYEAQ. J lost 3 bases, V lost 4 bases, and 13 bases had no gene match. The CDR3 region has the DNA TGTGCCAGCAGCTCCCTCGGGACAGGGTTCTCTGGTGGGGCCAACGTCCTGACTTTC. Protein: CASSSLGTGFSGGANVLTF. Combining the CDR3 with reference TRBV7-6 and TRBJ2-6 gives the whole variable domain GAGVSQSPRYKVTKRGQDVALRCDPISGHVSLYWYRQALGQGPEFLTYFNYEAQQDKSGLPNDRFSAERPEGSISTLTIQRTEQRDSAMYRCASSSLGTGFSGGANVLTFGAGSRLTVL.

This clone was found a few times. The genes are TRBV27 and TRBJ2-1; D is unresolved. The CDR3 has 14 residues. Trimming stripped 7 bases from V and 3 bases from J, with 13 bases between. CDR1 and CDR2 from the germline V gene are MNHEY and SMNVEV (reference sequence). The CDR3 bases are TGTGCCAGCACCTCTGGCCACAGCTACAATGAGCAGTTCTTC. It codes for CASTSGHSYNEQFF.

The chain carries TRBV4-2 and TRBJ1-6; D remains unclear. The CDR3 extends over 18 amino acids. Germline values: CDR1 LGHNA, CDR2 YNFKEQ. Trimming removed 0 bases at V and 0 bases at J, with 12 bases between. CDR3 sequence: CASSQEPIISSYNSPLHF. Written as DNA, the CDR3 is TGTGCCAGCAGCCAAGAACCCATAATTAGCTCCTATAATTCACCCCTCCACTTT.

V is TRBV27 and J is TRBJ1-1; tentatively, D is TRBD1 (5 bases). The germline V gene has CDR1 MNHEY and CDR2 SMNVEV (reference sequence). The CDR3 loop spans 15 amino acids. Trimming removed 5 bases from V and 0 bases from J, with 13 bases in between. The CDR3 DNA follows: TGTGCCAGCAGTACGTCCGGGACTCTGAACACTGAAGCTTTCTTT. Translation gives CASSTSGTLNTEAFF.

The chain employs TRBV11-2 and TRBJ2-2; TRBD1 matches at 7 bases. CDR3 length: 16 residues. Germline V gives CDR1 SGHAT, CDR2 FQNNGV. With 5 bases clipped from V and 4 bases from J, the junction kept 10 bases outside the gene matches. CDR3 amino acids: CASSPATGWTTGELFF. In nucleotides, the CDR3 is TGTGCCAGCAGCCCTGCGACAGGGTGGACCACCGGGGAGCTGTTTTTT.

The genes are TRBV5-4 and TRBJ2-1, with a weak D call TRBD2 (5 bases). The CDR3 extends over 13 amino acids. Germline V gene data show CDR1 as SGHNT and CDR2 as YYREEE (reference sequence). The V end was cut by 2 bases, the J end by 6 bases, with 9 bases between. The CDR3 coding sequence is TGTGCCAGCAGCTTTCCCCGGGGCAATGAGCAGTTCTTC. Amino acids: CASSFPRGNEQFF.

This rearrangement joins TRBV19 to TRBJ2-6, with D maybe TRBD1 (5 bases). The CDR3 runs 16 residues. Trimming took off 5 bases at V and 0 bases at J, with 11 bases between the two ends. The germline CDR1 and CDR2 sequences are LNHDA and SQIVND (reference sequence). DNA for the CDR3: TGTGCCAGTAGTCCGGACACTCTCTCTGGGGCCAACGTCCTGACTTTC. Translating it yields CASSPDTLSGANVLTF.

The chain recombines TRBV28 with TRBJ2-7; TRBD2 aligns across 9 bases. Germline lookup yields CDR1 MDHEN and CDR2 SYDVKM. The CDR3 extends over 14 amino acids. Trimming cost V 3 bases and J 3 bases; bases outside gene matches: 3. The CDR3 protein is CASSFRGRGYEQYF. As DNA, the CDR3 is TGTGCCAGCAGTTTCCGCGGGAGGGGCTACGAGCAGTACTTC.

The rearrangement uses TRBV5-4 and TRBJ1-2; perhaps TRBD1 as D (5 bases). V shed 6 bases and J shed 2 bases, with 17 bases lying between them. The CDR3 sequence is 15 residues long. Germline CDR1 reads SGHNT; CDR2 reads YYREEE (reference sequence). CDR3 DNA sequence: TGTGCCAGCACCGGGGGGAGTGGGGGGAACTATGGCTACACCTTC. As protein: CASTGGSGGNYGYTF. Looking up the rest from reference TRBV5-4 and TRBJ1-2 gives the full variable domain: ETGVTQSPTHLIKTRGQQVTLRCSSQSGHNTVSWYQQALGQGPQFIFQYYREEENGRGNFPPRFSGLQFPNYSSELNVNALELDDSALYLCASTGGSGGNYGYTFGSGTRLTVV.

This clone was seen once. The chain joins TRBV19 to TRBJ1-1, with 10 bases that match TRBD1. Germline-derived CDR1 and CDR2 are LNHDA and SQIVND (reference sequence). The CDR3 covers 17 residues. V trimming: 6 bases; J trimming: 3 bases; junction bases outside the gene matches: 13. The CDR3 DNA reads TGTGCCAGTAGCAAAACGACAGGGGGCAGGCGGGACACTGAAGCTTTCTTT. It yields the protein CASSKTTGGRRDTEAFF.

The J gene is TRBJ1-1, the V gene TRBV11-2; D remains ambiguous. CDR1 is SGHAT and CDR2 is FQNNGV in the germline V gene. The CDR3 has 14 residues. The V end lost 5 bases, the J end lost 4 bases, and 14 bases lay between the germline ends. This CDR3 is CASSRMTQSTEAFF. In DNA form, the CDR3 reads TGTGCCAGCAGCCGCATGACTCAGTCCACTGAAGCTTTCTTT.

This clone was detected once. CDR3 bases: TGTGCCAGCAGCGCAGGGTATGGCTACACCTTC. This translates into CASSAGYGYTF. The rearrangement uses TRBV28 and TRBJ1-2; tentative D call: TRBD1 (5 bases). Germline CDR1 and CDR2: MDHEN and SYDVKM. CDR3 length: 11 amino acids. The V end was cut by 6 bases, the J end by 5 bases, with 7 bases between.

V usage is TRBV5-1 and J usage is TRBJ1-4; perhaps TRBD1 as D (6 bases). The V and J ends lost 0 bases and 0 bases respectively, with 15 bases between them. This CDR3 is built from 18 residues. The germline V gene has CDR1 SGHRS and CDR2 YFSETQ. CDR3 in DNA: TGCGCCAGCAGCTTGGTCCCAGGGGCCCTATCAACTAATGAAAAACTGTTTTTT. Translation: CASSLVPGALSTNEKLFF.

This chain joins TRBV4-1 and TRBJ2-3, with 8 bases fitting TRBD2. The CDR3 loop spans 17 amino acids. Losses at the gene ends were 4 bases for V and 2 bases for J; bases not matched to a gene: 11. Germline CDR1 and CDR2: MGHRA and YSYEKL. The CDR3 DNA sequence: TGCGCCAGCAGCCGACGGGCCGCGGGGGGCAACACAGATACGCAGTATTTT. Encoded protein: CASSRRAAGGNTDTQYF.

V usage is TRBV5-6 and J usage is TRBJ1-1; D might be TRBD1 (6 bases). Germline V lookup: CDR1 SGHDT, CDR2 YYEEEE. Trimming removed 2 bases at V and 0 bases at J, with 11 bases between. This CDR3 is 15 amino acids long. Here the CDR3 reads CASSFQDRLNTEAFF. CDR3 DNA sequence: TGTGCCAGCAGCTTCCAGGACAGATTGAACACTGAAGCTTTCTTT.